The entry below gives a single T cell receptor (beta chain) sequence along with its context. The record originates from a study of blood T cell repertoires in COVID-19. Study overall: Acute-phase and convalescent COVID-19 samples originated in the United States, Italy and Spain. T cells, B-cell-depleted T cells, or PBMCs supplied cDNA or gDNA.

Data came from immunoSEQ multiplex PCR; TCRdb stores just in-frame clones and leaves some out. The sample includes about 210,000 clones, 82% seen only once; the top ten take 12%. CDR3 size: 14 residues. Trimming took 1 base from V and 8 from J, leaving 11 bases between them. Per the germline V gene, CDR1 is PRHDT and CDR2 is FYEKMQ (reference sequence). This receptor was taken from a woman in her thirties or forties with acute or convalescent COVID-19. The chain is built from TRBV13 and TRBJ1-4; possible D gene TRBD1, 5 bases. The specimen sequenced was peripheral blood. In nucleotides, the CDR3 is TGTGCCAGCAGCTTAGCAGGGAAGGTGGAAAAACTGTTTTTT. Amino acid sequence: CASSLAGKVEKLFF. Full variable domain (rest looked up from reference TRBV13 and TRBJ1-4): AAGVIQSPRHLIKEKRETATLKCYPIPRHDTVYWYQQGPGQDPQFLISFYEKMQSDKGSIPDRFSAQQFSDYHSELNMSSLELGDSALYFCASSLAGKVEKLFFGSGTQLSVL.